This T cell receptor (beta chain) appears in the sequencing data of a study of T cells in Graves' hyperthyroidism and ophthalmopathy. Only a few counts were recorded for this clonotype. Trimming left V 6 bases short and J 0 bases short, with 9 bases between. This CDR3 comprises 15 residues. The investigators amplified TCR beta CDR3 regions from RNA transcripts. The TCR CDR3 first-round RT-PCR relied on the HTBI primer set. Via MiXCR, TCRdb re-called the multiplex PCR reads, giving one row per CDR3 protein. The sample lists more than 500,000 distinct CDR3 sequences; roughly 16% were seen once. J is TRBJ2-6 and V is TRBV12-3 or TRBV12-4, with D unresolved. The receptor was isolated from a woman aged 25-40 years with Graves' ophthalmopathy. Sequencing input: blood. CDR3 nucleotides: TGTGCCAGCAGACCGACCTCCTCTGGGGCCAACGTCCTGACTTTC. This encodes CASRPTSSGANVLTF.